The 29 T cell receptor beta chains in this list originate from one sample, sequenced in a study of technical replicates of blood from a few donors. Assay used: immunoSEQ multiplex PCR; TCRdb lists only in-frame clones, some missing. The profile shows tens of thousands of clones, 95% to 98% of them singletons. Material for sequencing was T cells isolated from PBMCs. These receptors all stem from a human donor in good health.

CDR3 loop: CASRDLDSNAEAFF. The CDR3 DNA follows: TGTGCCAGCAGGGATCTGGACAGTAACGCTGAAGCTTTCTTT. The genes are TRBV2 and TRBJ1-1; D possibly corresponds to TRBD1 (6 bases). V lost 6 bases to trimming and J lost 6 bases, with 17 bases between them. The CDR3 is 14 amino acids. Per the germline V gene, CDR1 is SNHLY and CDR2 is FYNNEI.

This clone was counted once. An end of the junction differs from the germline gene, which may be a read error. The chain is built from TRBV27 and TRBJ2-5; the match to TRBD2 covers 11 bases. This CDR3 is built from 13 residues. Germline CDR1 reads MNHEY; CDR2 reads SMNVEV (reference sequence). This CDR3 is CASSLPGLADKNF. The CDR3 nucleotides read TGTGCCAGCAGTTTACCGGGACTAGCGGACAAAAACTTC.

The chain is built from TRBV20-1 and TRBJ2-7; D not resolved. Germline CDR1 and CDR2: DFQATT and SNEGSKA (reference sequence). Trimming cost V 3 bases and J 3 bases, with 6 bases left between them. The CDR3 has 11 amino acids. Here the CDR3 reads CSASLVYEQYF. For the CDR3, the DNA is TGCAGTGCTAGTCTTGTCTACGAGCAGTACTTC.

The genes are TRBV10-3 and TRBJ1-2, with 9 bases aligning to TRBD1. The CDR3 sequence is 13 residues long. Trimming at V came to 5 bases and at J to 6 bases, leaving 4 bases not matched to a gene. Germline V CDR1 and CDR2: ENHRY, SYGVKD. This CDR3 reads CAISPTGGNGYTF. In nucleotides, the CDR3 is TGTGCCATCAGTCCGACAGGGGGAAATGGCTACACCTTC.

The chain combines TRBV7-9 with TRBJ2-5; 11 bases match TRBD1. This CDR3 contains 14 residues. J gave up 5 bases and V 6 bases, and 5 bases lay outside the gene matches. From germline, CDR1 is SEHNR and CDR2 FQNEAQ (reference sequence). As DNA, the CDR3 is TGTGCCAGCAGTGGACAGGGGGCGGGCGAGACCCAGTACTTC. This encodes CASSGQGAGETQYF. The variable domain in full, with the rest retrieved from reference TRBV7-9 and TRBJ2-5, is DTGVSQNPRHKITKRGQNVTFRCDPISEHNRLYWYRQTLGQGPEFLTYFQNEAQLEKSRLLSDRFSAERPKGSFSTLEIQRTEQGDSAMYLCASSGQGAGETQYFGPGTRLLVL.

V and J are TRBV28 and TRBJ2-7, with 9 bases aligning to TRBD1. This CDR3 comprises 16 residues. The trim removed 7 bases at V and 2 bases at J, leaving 12 bases unmatched. Per germline, CDR1 MDHEN and CDR2 SYDVKM. CDR3 in DNA: TGTGCCAGCACAAGATTTACGGGACAGGGAACCTACGAGCAGTACTTC. It codes for CASTRFTGQGTYEQYF.

The chain joins TRBV25-1 to TRBJ2-2; D possibly corresponds to TRBD1 (5 bases). Trimming removed 2 bases from V and 4 bases from J, with 11 bases in between. This CDR3 spans 15 amino acids. CDR1 and CDR2 from the germline V gene are MGHDK and SYGVNS. The CDR3: CASSEVGAGTGELFF. In DNA form, the CDR3 reads TGTGCCAGCAGTGAAGTAGGGGCTGGCACCGGGGAGCTGTTTTTT.

About this clone: Other DNA sequences in the sample encode the same CDR3. V gene TRBV6-5 combines with J gene TRBJ1-5, with unresolved D. Per germline, CDR1 MNHEY and CDR2 SVGAGI. The CDR3 runs 14 residues. Trimming removed 3 bases from V and 1 base from J, with 7 bases in between. The CDR3 sequence is CASSYRGSNQPQHF. The CDR3 DNA sequence: TGTGCCAGCAGTTATAGAGGGAGCAATCAGCCCCAGCATTTT.

The chain employs TRBV7-7 and TRBJ2-3, with 7 bases that match TRBD1. This CDR3 region has 16 residues. Germline V lookup: CDR1 SSHAT, CDR2 FNYEAQ (reference sequence). The V gene end was trimmed by 5 bases and the J gene end by 0 bases; junction bases not matched to a gene: 8. DNA for the CDR3: TGTGCCAGCAGCCTGACTCCGGGACAGAGCACAGATACGCAGTATTTT. It yields the protein CASSLTPGQSTDTQYF.

The chain uses TRBV28 and TRBJ2-1; TRBD2 is a possible D gene (6 bases). The CDR3 runs to 15 residues. With 2 bases removed from V and 2 bases from J, the gap between germline ends came to 10 bases. Per germline, CDR1 MDHEN and CDR2 SYDVKM. The CDR3 region is CASSLGGTPYNEQFF. The DNA for the CDR3 is TGTGCCAGCAGTTTAGGCGGGACCCCCTACAATGAGCAGTTCTTC.

V usage is TRBV27 and J usage is TRBJ1-3; the D is unclear. The germline V gene has CDR1 MNHEY and CDR2 SMNVEV (reference sequence). V dropped 5 bases and J dropped 0 bases, with 14 bases sitting between them. This CDR3 has 16 residues. This chain's CDR3 is CASSPSLIVSGNTIYF. The CDR3 DNA follows: TGTGCCAGCAGTCCGTCCCTAATAGTCTCTGGAAACACCATATATTTT.

The V call is TRBV7-2, the J call TRBJ1-5; TRBD1 matches at 8 bases. Germline lookup yields CDR1 SGHTA and CDR2 FQGNSA. Trimming removed 3 bases from V and 5 bases from J; junction bases left unmatched: 3. The CDR3 extends over 14 amino acids. CDR3 DNA sequence: TGTGCCAGCAGCTTTGACAGGGGAGATCAGCCCCAGCATTTT. Protein: CASSFDRGDQPQHF.

The chain recombines TRBV10-1 with TRBJ2-7, with 7 bases matching TRBD2. J was trimmed by 0 bases and V by 4 bases; bases with no gene match: 0. Germline CDR1 and CDR2: WNHNN and SYGVQD (reference sequence). CDR3 size: 13 residues. In DNA form, the CDR3 reads TGCGCCAGCAGTGGCGGGGGCTCCTACGAGCAGTACTTC. It translates to CASSGGGSYEQYF.

The chain joins TRBV27 to TRBJ1-2, with 8 bases aligning to TRBD1. In germline, CDR1 is MNHEY, CDR2 SMNVEV (reference sequence). This CDR3 has 15 residues. V shed 2 bases and J 6 bases; nucleotides not matched to a gene: 8. The CDR3 coding sequence is TGTGCCAGCAGTTTACTGCCAGGGGGCGTTGATGGCTACACCTTC. Protein product: CASSLLPGGVDGYTF.

V usage is TRBV6-9 and J usage is TRBJ2-3; 7 bases line up with TRBD2. Unmatched junction bases numbered 3, after V lost 1 base and J lost 5 bases. Germline CDR1 is MNHGY and CDR2 is SVAAGI. CDR3 length: 14 amino acids. CDR3 DNA: TGTGCCAGCAGTTATTGGTTAGCGGGAGATACGCAGTATTTT. Translation: CASSYWLAGDTQYF.

The chain links TRBV9 to TRBJ2-7; 7 bases map to TRBD1. Germline V gene sequence: CDR1 SGDLS, CDR2 YYNGEE. The CDR3 totals 15 residues. Trimming took 4 bases from V and 2 from J; bases not matched to a gene: 9. Here the CDR3 DNA reads TGTGCCAGCAGCCCCAGGACAGGAAAAACCTACGAGCAGTACTTC. Translation gives CASSPRTGKTYEQYF.

Points on this clone: An end of the junction differs from the germline gene, which may be a read error. The chain links TRBV6-6 to TRBJ1-4; 9 positions match TRBD1. The CDR3 loop spans 15 amino acids. The germline gives CDR1 MNHNY, CDR2 SVGAGI (reference sequence). In DNA, the CDR3 is TGTGCCAGTTCTGCCGGGGACAGGGCTAAATATGGACGGGTTTTT. Residues: CASSAGDRAKYGRVF.

The chain joins TRBV10-3 to TRBJ1-6, with unresolved D. The germline V gene encodes CDR1 ENHRY and CDR2 SYGVKD. The CDR3 has 14 amino acids. The germline V and J ends were trimmed by 0 bases and 7 bases, with 7 bases remaining between them. The chain's CDR3 is CAISESGGNSPLHF. The CDR3 region has the DNA TGTGCCATCAGTGAGTCGGGAGGCAATTCACCCCTCCACTTT.

The chain employs TRBV5-4 and TRBJ1-4; TRBD1 aligns across 8 bases. In germline, CDR1 is SGHNT, CDR2 YYREEE (reference sequence). V shed 0 bases, J shed 2 bases, and the junction held 0 bases outside the gene matches. CDR3 length equals 15 residues. As DNA, the CDR3 is TGTGCCAGCAGCTTGGACAGGGGGACTAATGAAAAACTGTTTTTT. Translation gives CASSLDRGTNEKLFF.

This clone was found once. The V and J genes are TRBV30 and TRBJ1-5; D possibly corresponds to TRBD1 (5 bases). Germline V gene data show CDR1 as GTSNPN and CDR2 as SVGIG (reference sequence). The CDR3 is made up of 15 amino acids. Trimming removed 4 bases at V and 2 bases at J, with 15 bases between. CDR3: CAWTPGTAGNQPQHF. For the CDR3, the DNA is TGTGCCTGGACCCCGGGGACTGCCGGCAATCAGCCCCAGCATTTT.

The CDR3 reads CASSLSRGLSTDTQYF. The CDR3 DNA reads as TGTGCCAGCAGCTTATCCCGTGGGCTGTCCACAGATACGCAGTATTTT. V and J are TRBV13 and TRBJ2-3; D is undetermined. Germline loops: CDR1 PRHDT, CDR2 FYEKMQ (reference sequence). V lost 2 bases to trimming and J lost 2 bases, with 14 bases between them. This CDR3 contains 16 residues.

V is TRBV6-1 and J is TRBJ2-7, with 8 bases fitting TRBD1. Germline CDR1 and CDR2: MNHNS and SASEGT. J was trimmed by 4 bases and V by 3 bases; bases with no gene match: 5. This CDR3 comprises 14 residues. CDR3 DNA sequence: TGTGCCAGCAGTGATAGGACAGGGTGGTACGAGCAGTACTTC. Amino acid sequence: CASSDRTGWYEQYF.

This chain uses TRBV5-1 with TRBJ2-1, with 11 bases matching TRBD2. This CDR3 has 15 amino acids. Germline CDR1 reads SGHRS; CDR2 reads YFSETQ. V lost 4 bases, J lost 3 bases, and 3 bases stayed unmatched. The DNA for the CDR3 is TGCGCCAGCAGCACGGGACTAGCGGACTACAATGAGCAGTTCTTC. It specifies CASSTGLADYNEQFF. The full variable domain, completed using reference TRBV5-1 and TRBJ2-1, is KAGVTQTPRYLIKTRGQQVTLSCSPISGHRSVSWYQQTPGQGLQFLFEYFSETQRNKGNFPGRFSGRQFSNSRSEMNVSTLELGDSALYLCASSTGLADYNEQFFGPGTRLTVL.

V and J are TRBV11-3 and TRBJ1-1; the match to TRBD1 covers 7 bases. J lost 1 base, V lost 4 bases, and 6 bases had no gene match. Germline CDR1 SGHNT, CDR2 YENEEA. This CDR3 spans 15 amino acids. The CDR3 nucleotides read TGTGCCAGCAGCTCCATGGGACAGACGAACACTGAAGCTTTCTTT. It translates to CASSSMGQTNTEAFF.

The chain joins TRBV5-8 to TRBJ2-1; possible D gene TRBD1, 6 bases. Trimming cost V 4 bases and J 8 bases, with 19 bases left between them. The CDR3 loop spans 15 amino acids. Germline-derived CDR1 and CDR2 are SGHTS and YDEGEE. CDR3 in DNA: TGTGCCAGCAGCGAGGTGGGGGCTAGGCTCTATGAGCAGTTCTTC. Translating it yields CASSEVGARLYEQFF. Full variable domain (remainder filled in from reference TRBV5-8 and TRBJ2-1): EAGVTQSPTHLIKTRGQQATLRCSPISGHTSVYWYQQALGLGLQFLLWYDEGEERNRGNFPPRFSGRQFPNYSSELNVNALELEDSALYLCASSEVGARLYEQFFGPGTRLTVL.

This clone was seen only once. The CDR3 DNA follows: TGTGCCAGCAGCTTAGGGAACAGGGCTATCTACAATGAGCAGTTCTTC. This encodes CASSLGNRAIYNEQFF. The rearrangement joins TRBV7-9 to TRBJ2-1; D may be TRBD1 (6 bases). The CDR3 is 16 residues long. The V end was cut by 1 base, the J end by 3 bases, with 13 bases between. CDR1 and CDR2 (germline): SEHNR, FQNEAQ (reference sequence).

V is TRBV30 and J is TRBJ1-5; TRBD1 agrees at 8 bases. The V segment lost 0 bases and the J segment 4 bases; nucleotides outside the gene matches: 8. Germline V gives CDR1 GTSNPN, CDR2 SVGIG (reference sequence). The CDR3 covers 16 residues. The CDR3, as DNA: TGTGCCTGGAGTGTATGGACAGGGCGTGATAATCAGCCCCAGCATTTT. Protein product: CAWSVWTGRDNQPQHF. Combining the CDR3 with reference TRBV30 and TRBJ1-5 gives the whole variable domain SQTIHQWPATLVQPVGSPLSLECTVEGTSNPNLYWYRQAAGRGLQLLFYSVGIGQISSEVPQNLSASRPQDRQFILSSKKLLLSDSGFYLCAWSVWTGRDNQPQHFGDGTRLSIL.

The rearrangement joins TRBV29-1 to TRBJ2-5; 7 nucleotides line up with TRBD1. The CDR3 extends over 11 amino acids. CDR1 SQVTM and CDR2 ANQGSEA come from the germline V gene. Trimming removed 7 bases from V and 7 bases from J; junction bases left unmatched: 6. CDR3 sequence reads: CSAGTVGTQYF. CDR3 coding DNA: TGCAGCGCCGGGACAGTCGGGACCCAGTACTTC.

The chain is built from TRBV7-3 and TRBJ2-2, with D possibly being TRBD2 (5 bases). Germline V CDR1 and CDR2: SGHTA, FQGTGA. V was pared by 6 bases and J by 6 bases, with 17 bases between. CDR3 length: 15 amino acids. CDR3 coding DNA: TGTGCCAGCAGTCGTAGCTCGCCCGGGGCCGGGGAGCTGTTTTTT. Translation gives CASSRSSPGAGELFF.